The sequence of this T cell receptor beta chain was determined in a study of OX40 agonist ivuxolimab in advanced cancers. Study-level background: Administration of intravenous ivuxolimab to patients occurred every 2 weeks at 0.01 to 10 mg/kg. Allowance was made for prior anti-PD-1, anti-PD-L1 or anti-CTLA-4 therapy, and 35% to 40% had some. Three patients, one with hepatocellular carcinoma and two with cutaneous melanoma, achieved partial responses.

As to this clone: Its antigen is currently unknown.

General study points: Normalized expansion of T-cell clones was also low for some nonresponders.

The data were produced by immunoSEQ multiplex PCR, yet TCRdb's version contains in-frame clones alone and is incomplete. The repertoire consists of 70,000 to 95,000 clones, with 80% to 95% occurring once and the leading ten covering approximately 6.9%. CDR1 SGHNT and CDR2 YYREEE come from the germline V gene (reference sequence). After removal of 2 bases from V and 6 bases from J, the junction contained 9 bases not matched to a gene. CDR3 size: 17 residues. The sample in question was CD4+ or CD8+ T cells sorted from blood, obtained in a trial of the OX40 agonist ivuxolimab. This receptor was taken from an adult with an advanced solid tumor such as melanoma, head and neck, liver or kidney cancer. The V gene is TRBV5-4, the J gene TRBJ2-3, with TRBD2 matching over 13 bases. Here the CDR3 DNA reads TGTGCCAGCAGCTTACCGGGACTAGCGGGACATCGGGATACGCAGTATTTT. Translation gives CASSLPGLAGHRDTQYF.